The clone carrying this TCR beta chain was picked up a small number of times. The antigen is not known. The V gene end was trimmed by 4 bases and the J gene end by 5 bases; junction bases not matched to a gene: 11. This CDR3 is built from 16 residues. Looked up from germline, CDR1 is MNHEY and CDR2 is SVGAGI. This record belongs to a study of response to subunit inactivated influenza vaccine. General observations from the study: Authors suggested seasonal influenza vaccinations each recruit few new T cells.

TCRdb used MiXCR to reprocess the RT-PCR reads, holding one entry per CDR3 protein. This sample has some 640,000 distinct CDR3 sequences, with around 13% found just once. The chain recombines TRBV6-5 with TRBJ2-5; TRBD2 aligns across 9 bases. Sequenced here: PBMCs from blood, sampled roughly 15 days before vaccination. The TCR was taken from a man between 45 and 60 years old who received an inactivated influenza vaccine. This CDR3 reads CASSSVSSGARETQYF. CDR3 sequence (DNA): TGTGCCAGCAGTTCGGTGTCTAGCGGGGCCAGGGAGACCCAGTACTTC.